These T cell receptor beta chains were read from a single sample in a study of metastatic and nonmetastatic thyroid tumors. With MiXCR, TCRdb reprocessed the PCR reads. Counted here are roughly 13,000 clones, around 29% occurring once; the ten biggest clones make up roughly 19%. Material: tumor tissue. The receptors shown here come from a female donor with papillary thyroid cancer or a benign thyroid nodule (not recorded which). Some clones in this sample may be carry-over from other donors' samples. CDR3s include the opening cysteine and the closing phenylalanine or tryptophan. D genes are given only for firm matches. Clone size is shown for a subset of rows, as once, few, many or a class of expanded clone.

CDR3 DNA: TGTGCCAGCAGTCCCGAGGGCCGTATCAATGAGCAGTTCTTC
CDR3 protein: CASSPEGRINEQFF
D gene: -
J gene: TRBJ2-1
clone size: many
V gene: TRBV6-1

CDR3 DNA: TGTGCCAGCTCACCATCCGGGACAAGTTACAATGAGCAGTTCTTC
CDR3 protein: CASSPSGTSYNEQFF
D gene: -
J gene: TRBJ2-1
clone size: many
V gene: TRBV18

CDR3 DNA: TGTGCCAGCAGCCCGCGCGCCGGGACAGGGTCCTACGAGCAGTACTTC
CDR3 protein: CASSPRAGTGSYEQYF
D gene: TRBD1
J gene: TRBJ2-7
clone size: medium-sized
V gene: TRBV9

CDR3 DNA: TGTGCCAGCAGCACTGGGACAGGGGGTAATTCACCCCTCCACTTT
CDR3 protein: CASSTGTGGNSPLHF
D gene: TRBD1
J gene: TRBJ1-6
clone size: -
V gene: TRBV11-2

CDR3 DNA: TGTGCCAGCAGCCTGGAGGGGGACGGATCCTACGAGCAGTACTTC
CDR3 protein: CASSLEGDGSYEQYF
D gene: -
J gene: TRBJ2-7
clone size: many
V gene: TRBV4-2

CDR3 DNA: TGTGCCACCAGCAGAGAGGCTAAAAGCACAGATACGCAGTATTTT
CDR3 protein: CATSREAKSTDTQYF
D gene: -
J gene: TRBJ2-3
clone size: -
V gene: TRBV15

CDR3 DNA: TGTGCCAGCAGTTTTCTAGGGCAGGTTAGAGAGCAGTACTTC
CDR3 protein: CASSFLGQVREQYF
D gene: -
J gene: TRBJ2-7
clone size: -
V gene: TRBV12-3/TRBV12-4

CDR3 DNA: TGTGCCACCAGTGATTTGCACCCAGACTCCGAGCAGTACTTC
CDR3 protein: CATSDLHPDSEQYF
D gene: -
J gene: TRBJ2-7
clone size: -
V gene: TRBV24-1

CDR3 DNA: TGTGCCAGCAGCCAAGACGACAGGGCTGAGCAGTTCTTC
CDR3 protein: CASSQDDRAEQFF
D gene: TRBD1
J gene: TRBJ2-1
clone size: many
V gene: TRBV3-1

CDR3 DNA: TGTGCCAGCAGCCCCTTAGGGGGGAAATACGAGCAGTACTTC
CDR3 protein: CASSPLGGKYEQYF
D gene: -
J gene: TRBJ2-7
clone size: -
V gene: TRBV6-1

CDR3 DNA: TGTGCCAGCAGCTTGGCGATGCTACCGGGCCTTGAAGCTTTCTTT
CDR3 protein: CASSLAMLPGLEAFF
D gene: -
J gene: TRBJ1-1
clone size: -
V gene: TRBV5-5

CDR3 DNA: TGTGCCTGGAACTCAAGGATAAACGATGAAAAACTGTTTTTT
CDR3 protein: CAWNSRINDEKLFF
D gene: -
J gene: TRBJ1-4
clone size: -
V gene: TRBV30

CDR3 DNA: TGTGCCTGGTTAGAGGACAGGGGTTTGGAAGGGCAGTACTTC
CDR3 protein: CAWLEDRGLEGQYF
D gene: TRBD1
J gene: TRBJ2-7
clone size: many
V gene: TRBV30

CDR3 DNA: TGTGCCAGCAGTGATCTCCTTTACACTGAAGCTTTCTTT
CDR3 protein: CASSDLLYTEAFF
D gene: -
J gene: TRBJ1-1
clone size: many
V gene: TRBV2

CDR3 DNA: TGCAGTGCCTCGGACAGGAACTCCTACGAGCAGTACTTC
CDR3 protein: CSASDRNSYEQYF
D gene: TRBD1
J gene: TRBJ2-7
clone size: -
V gene: TRBV20-1

CDR3 DNA: TGTGCCAGCAGTACAGACAACTATGGCTACACCTTC
CDR3 protein: CASSTDNYGYTF
D gene: -
J gene: TRBJ1-2
clone size: few
V gene: TRBV25-1

CDR3 DNA: TGTGCCAGCAGTCCAGCGTTTGTCTCCTACGAGCAGTACTTC
CDR3 protein: CASSPAFVSYEQYF
D gene: -
J gene: TRBJ2-7
clone size: few
V gene: TRBV28

CDR3 DNA: TGTGCCAGCAGTGACTTACCGGGGTCACCCCTCCACTTT
CDR3 protein: CASSDLPGSPLHF
D gene: -
J gene: TRBJ1-6
clone size: many
V gene: TRBV2

CDR3 DNA: TGTGCCAGCAGGCCAAGTATGGGAAACACCATATATTTT
CDR3 protein: CASRPSMGNTIYF
D gene: -
J gene: TRBJ1-3
clone size: -
V gene: TRBV6-2/TRBV6-3

CDR3 DNA: TGTGCCAGCAGTTTATGGACAGCGAACACCGGGGAGCTGTTTTTT
CDR3 protein: CASSLWTANTGELFF
D gene: -
J gene: TRBJ2-2
clone size: few
V gene: TRBV28

CDR3 DNA: TGTGCCAGCAGCCAAATCACCGGGGAGCTGTTTTTT
CDR3 protein: CASSQITGELFF
D gene: -
J gene: TRBJ2-2
clone size: many
V gene: TRBV3-1

CDR3 DNA: TGTGCCAGCAGTGAGTCGGGGGATTCAAGCACAGATACGCAGTATTTT
CDR3 protein: CASSESGDSSTDTQYF
D gene: -
J gene: TRBJ2-3
clone size: -
V gene: TRBV6-4

CDR3 DNA: TGTGCCAGCAGCTTAGACACCGGGACTAGCGGGCAGTTCTTC
CDR3 protein: CASSLDTGTSGQFF
D gene: TRBD2
J gene: TRBJ2-1
clone size: medium-sized
V gene: TRBV11-2

CDR3 DNA: TGTGCCAGCAGCTCATTCACAGGGGGGAACACTGAAGCTTTCTTT
CDR3 protein: CASSSFTGGNTEAFF
D gene: TRBD1
J gene: TRBJ1-1
clone size: -
V gene: TRBV7-9

CDR3 DNA: TGTGCCAGCAGCCCCCCGGGCTCCAACAATGAGCAGTTCTTC
CDR3 protein: CASSPPGSNNEQFF
D gene: -
J gene: TRBJ2-1
clone size: many
V gene: TRBV9

CDR3 DNA: TGTGCCAGCAGCTCCGCCGGTGGGGGGTACACAGATACGCAGTATTTT
CDR3 protein: CASSSAGGGYTDTQYF
D gene: -
J gene: TRBJ2-3
clone size: many
V gene: TRBV5-4

CDR3 DNA: TGTGCCAGCAGCCAATTTAGGGAGACCCAGTACTTC
CDR3 protein: CASSQFRETQYF
D gene: -
J gene: TRBJ2-5
clone size: -
V gene: TRBV3-1

CDR3 DNA: TGTGCCAGCAGCCAACGGACCGTGAACACTGAAGCTTTCTTT
CDR3 protein: CASSQRTVNTEAFF
D gene: -
J gene: TRBJ1-1
clone size: many
V gene: TRBV3-1

CDR3 DNA: TGCGCCAGCAGCGCATTACAGGGGACGACCTACGAGCAGTACTTC
CDR3 protein: CASSALQGTTYEQYF
D gene: TRBD1
J gene: TRBJ2-7
clone size: -
V gene: TRBV5-1

CDR3 DNA: TGTGCCACCAGTGAGCCACTAGCGGGAGTTCGAGATACGCAGTATTTT
CDR3 protein: CATSEPLAGVRDTQYF
D gene: TRBD2
J gene: TRBJ2-3
clone size: few
V gene: TRBV24-1

CDR3 DNA: TGTGCCAGCAGCTGGGAGGGGAATTCACCCCTCCACTTT
CDR3 protein: CASSWEGNSPLHF
D gene: -
J gene: TRBJ1-6
clone size: -
V gene: TRBV28

CDR3 DNA: TGTGCCAGCAGGAAACAGGATAGCTATGGCTACACCTTC
CDR3 protein: CASRKQDSYGYTF
D gene: -
J gene: TRBJ1-2
clone size: -
V gene: TRBV12-3/TRBV12-4

CDR3 DNA: TGTGCCAGCAGCTTTGGGGTAGGGGCGACCTACGAGCAGTACTTC
CDR3 protein: CASSFGVGATYEQYF
D gene: -
J gene: TRBJ2-7
clone size: -
V gene: TRBV7-2

CDR3 DNA: TGTGCCAGCAGTGAAGCGGGGGAGGGATACAATGAGCAGTTCTTC
CDR3 protein: CASSEAGEGYNEQFF
D gene: TRBD2
J gene: TRBJ2-1
clone size: many
V gene: TRBV6-1

CDR3 DNA: TGTGCCAGCAGCTTGGAAGAGGAGGGGGCAAGGTCCTACGAGCAGTACTTC
CDR3 protein: CASSLEEEGARSYEQYF
D gene: -
J gene: TRBJ2-7
clone size: many
V gene: TRBV5-5

CDR3 DNA: TGCGCCAGCAGCTTAGCTCCCAGGACAGCCGAGCGGGAGGCCTACGAGCAGTACTTC
CDR3 protein: CASSLAPRTAEREAYEQYF
D gene: TRBD2
J gene: TRBJ2-7
clone size: -
V gene: TRBV5-1

CDR3 DNA: TGTGCCAGCAGCTTAATACAGGGGGCAGGTTATGGCTACACCTTC
CDR3 protein: CASSLIQGAGYGYTF
D gene: TRBD1
J gene: TRBJ1-2
clone size: few
V gene: TRBV5-4

CDR3 DNA: TGTGCCAGCAGTGATCGTTCGGGAGGGCCGGTCGGGGAGCTGTTTTTT
CDR3 protein: CASSDRSGGPVGELFF
D gene: TRBD2
J gene: TRBJ2-2
clone size: -
V gene: TRBV2

CDR3 DNA: TGTGCCAGCAGCTCCGGAGGGGAGATTGCCGGGGAGCTGTTTTTT
CDR3 protein: CASSSGGEIAGELFF
D gene: -
J gene: TRBJ2-2
clone size: -
V gene: TRBV7-6

CDR3 DNA: TGCAGTGCTACTCCGGGACAGGGGGCTTATGGCTACACCTTC
CDR3 protein: CSATPGQGAYGYTF
D gene: TRBD1
J gene: TRBJ1-2
clone size: medium-sized
V gene: TRBV20-1

CDR3 DNA: TGTGCCAGCAGACTGCTAGGGGTGGATACGCAGTATTTT
CDR3 protein: CASRLLGVDTQYF
D gene: -
J gene: TRBJ2-3
clone size: few
V gene: TRBV28

CDR3 DNA: TGTGCCAGCAGACCTGTGCCGGCGTTCAGCACAGATACGCCGTATTTT
CDR3 protein: CASRPVPAFSTDTPYF
D gene: -
J gene: TRBJ2-3
clone size: -
V gene: TRBV28

CDR3 DNA: TGTGCCAGCATAACCTCGGTGGGGGAGCAGTTCTTC
CDR3 protein: CASITSVGEQFF
D gene: -
J gene: TRBJ2-1
clone size: few
V gene: TRBV27

CDR3 DNA: TGCGCCAGCAGTGAGGGGTTCAATGAAAAACTGTTTTTT
CDR3 protein: CASSEGFNEKLFF
D gene: -
J gene: TRBJ1-4
clone size: -
V gene: TRBV10-2

CDR3 DNA: TGCGCCAGCAGCCAAGTACCGGCCACCACAGATACGCAGTATTTT
CDR3 protein: CASSQVPATTDTQYF
D gene: -
J gene: TRBJ2-3
clone size: -
V gene: TRBV4-1

CDR3 DNA: TGTGCCAGCAGTTACTTGGGGAGCCTAGCGGGAGGCTACGAGCAGTACTTC
CDR3 protein: CASSYLGSLAGGYEQYF
D gene: TRBD2
J gene: TRBJ2-7
clone size: few
V gene: TRBV6-5

CDR3 DNA: TGTGCCTGGATGGCGGCAGGGAGTGAAAAACTGTTTTTT
CDR3 protein: CAWMAAGSEKLFF
D gene: -
J gene: TRBJ1-4
clone size: many
V gene: TRBV30

CDR3 DNA: TGTGCCAGCAGTTTGGTCGACACAGGGCTACTCTCCTACGAGCAGTACTTC
CDR3 protein: CASSLVDTGLLSYEQYF
D gene: -
J gene: TRBJ2-7
clone size: few
V gene: TRBV28

CDR3 DNA: TGTGCCAGCAGTCCCACCCAAAGTACAGTTCTATTC
CDR3 protein: CASSPTQSTVLF
D gene: -
J gene: TRBJ2-7
clone size: -
V gene: TRBV28

CDR3 DNA: TGTGCCAGCAGCTTAGGGGGGACGAACACCGGGGAGCTGTTTTTT
CDR3 protein: CASSLGGTNTGELFF
D gene: -
J gene: TRBJ2-2
clone size: medium-sized
V gene: TRBV5-6

CDR3 DNA: TGTGCCAGCAGCCCCCTTATCCGTTCAGCGGATTACTCAGGCTACGAGCAGTACTTC
CDR3 protein: CASSPLIRSADYSGYEQYF
D gene: -
J gene: TRBJ2-7
clone size: -
V gene: TRBV11-2

CDR3 DNA: TGTGCCAGCAGCTTAGTGGGGAGTGGCTACACCTTC
CDR3 protein: CASSLVGSGYTF
D gene: -
J gene: TRBJ1-2
clone size: -
V gene: TRBV7-8

CDR3 DNA: TGCGCCAGCAGCCAAGATTTGTGGGGAAAGCAGCCCCAGCATTTT
CDR3 protein: CASSQDLWGKQPQHF
D gene: -
J gene: TRBJ1-5
clone size: many
V gene: TRBV4-3

CDR3 DNA: TGTGCCAGCAGTCTCTGGCAACTCCAGGATAGCACAGATACGCAGTATTTT
CDR3 protein: CASSLWQLQDSTDTQYF
D gene: -
J gene: TRBJ2-3
clone size: many
V gene: TRBV12-3/TRBV12-4

CDR3 DNA: TGTGCCAGCAGCCAAGAGGGCGGTAGGACAGGGTCGTACGAGCAGTACTTC
CDR3 protein: CASSQEGGRTGSYEQYF
D gene: TRBD1
J gene: TRBJ2-7
clone size: many
V gene: TRBV3-1

CDR3 DNA: TGTGCCAGCAGCTCATCCGACAGGAATAATTCACCCCTCCACTTT
CDR3 protein: CASSSSDRNNSPLHF
D gene: -
J gene: TRBJ1-6
clone size: many
V gene: TRBV7-9

CDR3 DNA: TGTGCCAGCAGTAACAACTATGGCTACACCTTC
CDR3 protein: CASSNNYGYTF
D gene: -
J gene: TRBJ1-2
clone size: -
V gene: TRBV6-5

CDR3 DNA: TGCAGTGCTAGTGAAGTACTAGACCCCGGGGAGCTGTTTTTT
CDR3 protein: CSASEVLDPGELFF
D gene: -
J gene: TRBJ2-2
clone size: -
V gene: TRBV20-1

CDR3 DNA: TGTGCCAGCAGCTCCTCCCTTGGCACCTACGAGCAGTACTTC
CDR3 protein: CASSSSLGTYEQYF
D gene: -
J gene: TRBJ2-7
clone size: -
V gene: TRBV7-2

CDR3 DNA: TGTGCCAGCAGTGAAGGTGGTTGGAAGACTGAAGCTTTCTTT
CDR3 protein: CASSEGGWKTEAFF
D gene: -
J gene: TRBJ1-1
clone size: many
V gene: TRBV6-1